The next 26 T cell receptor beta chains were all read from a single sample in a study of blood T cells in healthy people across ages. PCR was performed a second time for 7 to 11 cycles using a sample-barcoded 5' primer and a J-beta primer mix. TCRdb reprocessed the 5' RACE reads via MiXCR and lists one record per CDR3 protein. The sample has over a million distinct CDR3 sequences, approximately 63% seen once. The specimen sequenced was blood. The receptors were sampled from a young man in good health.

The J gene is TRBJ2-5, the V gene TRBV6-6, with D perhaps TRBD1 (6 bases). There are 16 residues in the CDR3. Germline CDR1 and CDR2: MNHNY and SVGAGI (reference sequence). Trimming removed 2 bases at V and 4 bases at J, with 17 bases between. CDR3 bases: TGTGCCAGCAGTTACCCGCCGGCCAGGGGCCTAGAGACCCAGTACTTC. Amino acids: CASSYPPARGLETQYF.

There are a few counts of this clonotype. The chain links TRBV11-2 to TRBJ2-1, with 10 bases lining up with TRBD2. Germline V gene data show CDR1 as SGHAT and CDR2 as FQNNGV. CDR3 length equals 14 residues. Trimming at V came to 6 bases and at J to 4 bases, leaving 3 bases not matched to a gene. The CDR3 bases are TGTGCCAGCAGACTAGCGGGGAGATACAATGAGCAGTTCTTC. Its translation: CASRLAGRYNEQFF.

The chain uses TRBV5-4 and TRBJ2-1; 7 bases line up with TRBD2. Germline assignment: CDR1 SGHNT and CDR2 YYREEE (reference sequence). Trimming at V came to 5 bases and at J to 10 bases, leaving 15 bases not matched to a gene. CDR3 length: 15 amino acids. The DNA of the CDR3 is TGTGCCAGCAGGTGGGACTACTCGAACCTGCGAGAGCAGTTCTTC. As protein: CASRWDYSNLREQFF.

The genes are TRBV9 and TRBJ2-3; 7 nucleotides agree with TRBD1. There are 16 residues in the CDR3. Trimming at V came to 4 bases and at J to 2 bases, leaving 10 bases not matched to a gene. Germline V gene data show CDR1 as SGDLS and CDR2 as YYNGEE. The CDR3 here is CASSPTTGLVTDTQYF. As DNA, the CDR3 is TGTGCCAGCAGCCCTACGACAGGGCTGGTCACAGATACGCAGTATTTT.

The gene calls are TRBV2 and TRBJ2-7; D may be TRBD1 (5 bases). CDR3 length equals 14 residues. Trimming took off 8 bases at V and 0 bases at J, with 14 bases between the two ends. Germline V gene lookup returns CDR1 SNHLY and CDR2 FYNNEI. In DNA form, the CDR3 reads TGTGCCAGCGGAAGACAGACCTACTCCTACGAGCAGTACTTC. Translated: CASGRQTYSYEQYF.

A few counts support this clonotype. CDR3 DNA sequence: TGTGCCACCCTTCAGCATGGCACAGATACGCAGTATTTT. This translates into CATLQHGTDTQYF. This chain connects TRBV25-1 to TRBJ2-3; D gene ambiguous. Germline loops: CDR1 MGHDK, CDR2 SYGVNS. The CDR3 loop spans 13 amino acids. V was cut by 10 bases and J by 1 base, with 12 bases left in between.

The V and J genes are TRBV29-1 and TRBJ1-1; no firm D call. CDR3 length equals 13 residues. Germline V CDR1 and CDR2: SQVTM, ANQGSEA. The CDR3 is CPTSTGINTEAFF. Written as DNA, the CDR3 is TGCCCAACCTCTACCGGAATCAACACTGAAGCTTTCTTT.

CDR3 sequence reads: CSVEESLDRDSAYEQYF. CDR3 DNA: TGCAGCGTTGAAGAGTCATTGGACAGGGATTCTGCCTACGAGCAGTACTTC. This chain joins TRBV29-1 and TRBJ2-7; TRBD1 agrees at 8 bases. Germline loops: CDR1 SQVTM, CDR2 ANQGSEA. The CDR3 sequence is 17 residues long. V shed 0 bases, J shed 2 bases, and the junction held 12 bases outside the gene matches.

The CDR3 region has the DNA TGTGCCAGTAGTATCTCGGCGTACTCCTACAATGAGCAGTTCTTC. It yields the protein CASSISAYSYNEQFF. The genes are TRBV19 and TRBJ2-1; no clear D gene. CDR3 length: 15 amino acids. Trimming pared 3 bases from V and 0 bases from J, leaving 9 bases between. Germline V gene sequence: CDR1 LNHDA, CDR2 SQIVND (reference sequence).

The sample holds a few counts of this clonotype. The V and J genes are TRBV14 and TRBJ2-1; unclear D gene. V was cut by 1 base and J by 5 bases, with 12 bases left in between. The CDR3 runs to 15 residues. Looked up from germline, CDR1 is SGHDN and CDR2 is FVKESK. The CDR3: CASSQVNRPDNEQFF. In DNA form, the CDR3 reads TGTGCCAGCAGCCAAGTGAACCGCCCGGACAATGAGCAGTTCTTC.

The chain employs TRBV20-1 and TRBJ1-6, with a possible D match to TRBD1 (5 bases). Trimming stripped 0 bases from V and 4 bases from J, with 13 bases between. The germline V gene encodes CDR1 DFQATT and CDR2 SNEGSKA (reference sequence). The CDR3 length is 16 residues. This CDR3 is CSARDKGTAYNSPLHF. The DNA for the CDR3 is TGCAGTGCTAGAGATAAAGGGACGGCATATAATTCACCCCTCCACTTT.

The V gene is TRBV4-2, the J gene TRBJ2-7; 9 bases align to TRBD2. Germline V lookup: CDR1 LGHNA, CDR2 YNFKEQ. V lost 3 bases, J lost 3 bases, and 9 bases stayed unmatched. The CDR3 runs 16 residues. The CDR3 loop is CASSHRAGGTLYEQYF. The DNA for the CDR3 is TGTGCCAGCAGCCATCGGGCGGGAGGGACCCTCTACGAGCAGTACTTC.

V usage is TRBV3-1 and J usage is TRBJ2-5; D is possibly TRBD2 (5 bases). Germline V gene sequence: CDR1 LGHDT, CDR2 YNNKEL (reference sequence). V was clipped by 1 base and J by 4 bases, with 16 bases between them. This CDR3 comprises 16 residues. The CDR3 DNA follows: TGTGCCAGCAGCCAAGGTTCCGGACTGAGCTCAGAGACCCAGTACTTC. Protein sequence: CASSQGSGLSSETQYF.

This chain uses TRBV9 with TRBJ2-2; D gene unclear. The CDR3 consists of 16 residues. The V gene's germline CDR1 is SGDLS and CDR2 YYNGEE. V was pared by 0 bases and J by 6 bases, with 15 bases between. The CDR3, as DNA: TGTGCCAGCAGCGTAGAACCGGGCTCGTTCGCCGGGGAGCTGTTTTTT. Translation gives CASSVEPGSFAGELFF.

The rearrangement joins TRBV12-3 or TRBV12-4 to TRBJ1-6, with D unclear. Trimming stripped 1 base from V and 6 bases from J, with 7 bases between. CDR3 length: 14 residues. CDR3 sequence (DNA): TGTGCCAGCAGTTTAGGGCAGGTTAATTCACCCCTCCACTTT. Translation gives CASSLGQVNSPLHF.

The CDR3 is CSAPAGGIQPQHF. CDR3 nucleotide sequence: TGCAGTGCTCCTGCCGGGGGGATTCAGCCCCAGCATTTT. The chain couples TRBV20-1 to TRBJ1-5; D is perhaps TRBD1 (5 bases). The CDR3 covers 13 residues. Germline CDR1 DFQATT, CDR2 SNEGSKA (reference sequence). The V and J ends lost 5 bases and 6 bases respectively, with 14 bases between them.

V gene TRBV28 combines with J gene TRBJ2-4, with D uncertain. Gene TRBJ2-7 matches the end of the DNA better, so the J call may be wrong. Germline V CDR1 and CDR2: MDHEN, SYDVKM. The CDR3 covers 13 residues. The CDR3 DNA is TGTGCCAGCAGCAGGACGGTTCTCTACGAGCAGTACTTC. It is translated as CASSRTVLYEQYF.

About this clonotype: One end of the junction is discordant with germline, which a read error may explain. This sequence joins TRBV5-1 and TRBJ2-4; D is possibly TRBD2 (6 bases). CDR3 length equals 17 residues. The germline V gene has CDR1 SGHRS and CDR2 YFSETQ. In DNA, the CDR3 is TGCGCCAGCAGCTTGGAGGTCCAGGGAGGTCCCAAAAACATTCGGTACTTC. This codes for CASSLEVQGGPKNIRYF.

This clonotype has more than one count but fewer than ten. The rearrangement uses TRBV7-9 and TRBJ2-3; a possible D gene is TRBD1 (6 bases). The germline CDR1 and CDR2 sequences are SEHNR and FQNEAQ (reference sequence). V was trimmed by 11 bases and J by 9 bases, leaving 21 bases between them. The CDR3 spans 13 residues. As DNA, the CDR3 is TGTGCCGGCTTGGACAGCCACCCTGACACGCAGTATTTT. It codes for CAGLDSHPDTQYF.

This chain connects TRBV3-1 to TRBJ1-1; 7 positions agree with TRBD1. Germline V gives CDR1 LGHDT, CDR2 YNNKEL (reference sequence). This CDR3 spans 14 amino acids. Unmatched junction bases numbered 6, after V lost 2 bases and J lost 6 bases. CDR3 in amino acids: CASSQFEGAAEAFF. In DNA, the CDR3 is TGTGCCAGCAGCCAATTCGAGGGGGCTGCTGAAGCTTTCTTT.

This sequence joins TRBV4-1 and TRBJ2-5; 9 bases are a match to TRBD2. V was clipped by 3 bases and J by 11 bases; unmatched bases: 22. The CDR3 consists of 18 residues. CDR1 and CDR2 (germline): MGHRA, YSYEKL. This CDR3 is CASSHDPILAGRVDEQYF. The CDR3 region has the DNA TGCGCCAGCAGCCACGATCCCATTCTAGCGGGGAGGGTCGATGAGCAGTACTTC.

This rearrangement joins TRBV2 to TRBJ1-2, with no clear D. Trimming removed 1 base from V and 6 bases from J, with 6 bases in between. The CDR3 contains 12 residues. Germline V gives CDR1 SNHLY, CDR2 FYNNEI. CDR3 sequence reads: CASSEDGDGYTF. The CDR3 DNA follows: TGTGCCAGCAGTGAAGATGGAGATGGCTACACCTTC.

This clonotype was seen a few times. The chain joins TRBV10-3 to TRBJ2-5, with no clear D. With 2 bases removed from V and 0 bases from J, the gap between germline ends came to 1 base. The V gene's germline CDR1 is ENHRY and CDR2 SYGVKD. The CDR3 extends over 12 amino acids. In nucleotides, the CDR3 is TGTGCCATCAGTGAGAACCAAGAGACCCAGTACTTC. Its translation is CAISENQETQYF.

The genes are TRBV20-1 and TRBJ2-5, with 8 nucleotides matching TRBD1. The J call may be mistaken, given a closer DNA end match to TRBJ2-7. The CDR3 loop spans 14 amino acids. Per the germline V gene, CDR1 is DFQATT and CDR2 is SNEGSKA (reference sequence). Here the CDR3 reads CSARSPTGEPEQYF. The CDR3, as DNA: TGCAGTGCTAGATCACCGACAGGGGAACCCGAGCAGTACTTC.

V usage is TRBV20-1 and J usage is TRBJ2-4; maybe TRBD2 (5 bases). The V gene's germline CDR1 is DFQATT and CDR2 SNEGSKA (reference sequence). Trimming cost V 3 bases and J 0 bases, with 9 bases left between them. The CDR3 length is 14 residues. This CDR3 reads CSASFAGAKNIQYF. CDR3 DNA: TGCAGTGCTAGCTTCGCGGGAGCCAAAAACATTCAGTACTTC.

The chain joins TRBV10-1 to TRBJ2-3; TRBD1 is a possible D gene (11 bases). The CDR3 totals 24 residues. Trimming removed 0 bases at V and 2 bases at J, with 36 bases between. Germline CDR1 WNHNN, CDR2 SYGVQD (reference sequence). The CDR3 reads CASSESPPGQGARTSGQITDTQYF. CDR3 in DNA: TGCGCCAGCAGTGAGTCGCCCCCTGGACAGGGGGCAAGGACTAGCGGTCAAATCACAGATACGCAGTATTTT.